This T cell receptor (beta chain) was sequenced during a study of OX40 agonist ivuxolimab in advanced cancers. The method was immunoSEQ multiplex PCR; TCRdb's version includes in-frame clones alone and lacks a portion of them. Counted here are approximately 67,000 clones, about 89% occurring once; the ten biggest clones make up 5% to 6.5%. Per germline, CDR1 SGDLS and CDR2 YYNGEE. The CDR3 is 14 residues long. Trimming removed 7 bases from V and 4 bases from J, with 17 bases in between. Source: CD4+ or CD8+ T cells sorted from blood, taken in a trial of the OX40 agonist ivuxolimab. V and J are TRBV9 and TRBJ1-1; tentatively, D is TRBD1 (6 bases). The sequence came from an adult with an advanced solid tumor such as melanoma, head and neck, liver or kidney cancer. CDR3 nucleotide sequence: TGTGCCAGCCACCCGGAGGGGGGGGCCACTGAAGCTTTCTTT. This encodes CASHPEGGATEAFF.